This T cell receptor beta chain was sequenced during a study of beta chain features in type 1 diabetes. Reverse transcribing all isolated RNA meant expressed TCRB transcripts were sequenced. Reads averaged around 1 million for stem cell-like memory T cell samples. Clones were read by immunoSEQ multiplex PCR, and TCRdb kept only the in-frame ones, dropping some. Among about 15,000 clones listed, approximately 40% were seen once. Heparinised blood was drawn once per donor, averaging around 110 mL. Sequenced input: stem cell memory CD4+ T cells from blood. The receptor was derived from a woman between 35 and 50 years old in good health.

In DNA form, the CDR3 reads TGTGCCAGCCGCCGGGACAGGGAAGAGACCCAGTACTTC. Protein product: CASRRDREETQYF. V gene TRBV2 combines with J gene TRBJ2-5; 9 positions match TRBD1. Germline CDR1 SNHLY, CDR2 FYNNEI. The CDR3 extends over 13 amino acids. Germline trimming cut 8 bases from V and 3 bases from J; bases unmatched to any gene: 4. Complete variable domain (other parts from reference TRBV2 and TRBJ2-5): EPEVTQTPSHQVTQMGQEVILRCVPISNHLYFYWYRQILGQKVEFLVSFYNNEISEKSEIFDDQFSVERPDGSNFTLKIRSTKLEDSAMYFCASRRDREETQYFGPGTRLLVL.